The clone carrying this TCR beta chain showed up just a few times. What it recognizes is unknown. A universal primer site was incorporated via template switching, and the cDNA contained unique molecular identifiers. TCRdb re-called the 5' RACE reads with MiXCR, one entry per CDR3 protein. The data contain 1.5 million to 2 million distinct CDR3 sequences, about 32% of them seen just once; the ten biggest clones take up about 0.27%. CDR3 length: 14 residues. This sample was included in a study of identical twins. Study-wide points: Rather than following the same donors, the conclusions depended on cross-sectional statistical analysis. Within cord blood, abundant beta clonotypes carried fewer insertions, but memory repertoires showed no such trend.

The TCR comes from a newborn girl in good health. Specimen: cord blood. J is TRBJ2-4 and V is TRBV12-3 or TRBV12-4; D ambiguous. TRBJ2-7 explains the end of the DNA better; the J call may be wrong. This CDR3 reads CASRPAAGGYEQYF. In nucleotides, the CDR3 is TGTGCCAGCAGACCTGCGGCCGGCGGCTACGAGCAGTACTTC.